The 12 T cell receptor beta chains below all came from one sample that was sequenced in a study of T cells after posttransplantation cyclophosphamide. The table came from immunoSEQ multiplex PCR; TCRdb's copy has only in-frame clones and leaves some out. The table has about 66,000 clones, just over 90% seen once. The sequenced sample was PBMCs. Receptor source: a woman younger than 45 in good health and a related stem cell transplant donor.

The CDR3 region has the DNA TGCAGCGTTGAGATTCTGGGGAGCTCCTACAATGAGCAGTTCTTC. This codes for CSVEILGSSYNEQFF. V gene TRBV29-1 combines with J gene TRBJ2-1, with D tentatively TRBD2 (5 bases). Germline loops: CDR1 SQVTM, CDR2 ANQGSEA. The CDR3 has 15 residues. Trimming pared 3 bases from V and 0 bases from J, leaving 12 bases between.

The chain uses TRBV15 and TRBJ1-1; D ambiguous. Trimming removed 0 bases at V and 4 bases at J, with 9 bases between. This CDR3 spans 14 amino acids. Germline V gives CDR1 LNHNV, CDR2 YYDKDF (reference sequence). The CDR3 region has the DNA TGTGCCACCAGCAGAGAGGGTCGGAGCACTGAAGCTTTCTTT. Protein: CATSREGRSTEAFF.

J is TRBJ2-5 and V is TRBV7-9; D unresolved. This CDR3 is 10 amino acids long. CDR1 and CDR2 (germline): SEHNR, FQNEAQ (reference sequence). The CDR3 bases are TGTGCTACCCTCCAAGAGACCCAGTACTTC. Translation gives CATLQETQYF.

The J gene is TRBJ2-3, the V gene TRBV5-5; 8 bases fit TRBD2. Germline V gives CDR1 SGHKS, CDR2 YYEKEE (reference sequence). After removal of 1 base from V and 4 bases from J, the junction contained 8 bases not matched to a gene. The CDR3 covers 16 residues. CDR3 sequence (DNA): TGTGCCAGCAGCTTGATTGGTGGACTAGCCTCAGATACGCAGTATTTT. Protein sequence: CASSLIGGLASDTQYF.

The chain couples TRBV5-1 to TRBJ1-1; D remains ambiguous. Germline values: CDR1 SGHRS, CDR2 YFSETQ. Between the trimmed V and J ends, which lost 0 bases and 1 base, there was a span of 7 bases. The CDR3 spans 14 residues. CDR3 DNA sequence: TGCGCCAGCAGCTTGGACGGACCGAACACTGAAGCTTTCTTT. This translates into CASSLDGPNTEAFF. Full variable domain (missing parts from reference TRBV5-1 and TRBJ1-1): KAGVTQTPRYLIKTRGQQVTLSCSPISGHRSVSWYQQTPGQGLQFLFEYFSETQRNKGNFPGRFSGRQFSNSRSEMNVSTLELGDSALYLCASSLDGPNTEAFFGQGTRLTVV.

V gene TRBV2 combines with J gene TRBJ2-2; no reliable D call. Germline CDR1 is SNHLY and CDR2 is FYNNEI. Trimming removed 8 bases at V and 1 base at J, with 11 bases between. The CDR3 sequence is 14 residues long. The CDR3 DNA is TGTGCCAGCTCGACCTTAGAGAACACCGGGGAGCTGTTTTTT. Its protein is CASSTLENTGELFF. The complete variable domain, with remaining parts taken from reference TRBV2 and TRBJ2-2, reads EPEVTQTPSHQVTQMGQEVILRCVPISNHLYFYWYRQILGQKVEFLVSFYNNEISEKSEIFDDQFSVERPDGSNFTLKIRSTKLEDSAMYFCASSTLENTGELFFGEGSRLTVL.

The CDR3 reads CASSIARGETQYF. CDR3 DNA: TGTGCCAGTAGTATAGCCAGGGGAGAGACCCAGTACTTC. The rearrangement uses TRBV19 and TRBJ2-5, with a possible D match to TRBD1 (6 bases). V was shortened by 1 base and J by 4 bases, with 7 bases between the two germline ends. This CDR3 region has 13 residues. Germline assignment: CDR1 LNHDA and CDR2 SQIVND (reference sequence).

The J gene is TRBJ1-5, the V gene TRBV7-6, with a tentative D call TRBD1 (6 bases). Germline-derived CDR1 and CDR2 are SGHVS and FNYEAQ. This CDR3 spans 15 amino acids. The V and J ends lost 4 bases and 7 bases respectively, with 17 bases between them. CDR3 nucleotide sequence: TGTGCCAGCAGCTCGCCTTCAGGGGCTGGGCAGCCCCAGCATTTT. It is translated as CASSSPSGAGQPQHF. Complete variable domain (other parts from reference TRBV7-6 and TRBJ1-5): GAGVSQSPRYKVTKRGQDVALRCDPISGHVSLYWYRQALGQGPEFLTYFNYEAQQDKSGLPNDRFSAERPEGSISTLTIQRTEQRDSAMYRCASSSPSGAGQPQHFGDGTRLSIL.

The gene calls are TRBV5-1 and TRBJ1-2; D not certain. The V end lost 1 base, the J end lost 1 base, and 14 bases lay between the germline ends. The CDR3 loop spans 16 amino acids. Germline CDR1 reads SGHRS; CDR2 reads YFSETQ. CDR3 DNA sequence: TGCGCCAGCAGCTTGAAGACGGGGAGGGATAACTATGGCTACACCTTC. Translated, it gives CASSLKTGRDNYGYTF. Filled out from reference TRBV5-1 and TRBJ1-2, the complete variable domain reads KAGVTQTPRYLIKTRGQQVTLSCSPISGHRSVSWYQQTPGQGLQFLFEYFSETQRNKGNFPGRFSGRQFSNSRSEMNVSTLELGDSALYLCASSLKTGRDNYGYTFGSGTRLTVV.

The genes are TRBV11-3 and TRBJ2-1, with TRBD1 matching over 7 bases. With V trimmed by 3 bases and J by 2 bases, 7 bases remained unmatched. CDR1 is SGHNT and CDR2 is YENEEA in the germline V gene. CDR3 size: 16 residues. The CDR3 loop is CASSFRGGQTYNEQFF. The CDR3 coding sequence is TGTGCCAGCAGCTTCCGTGGGGGACAGACCTACAATGAGCAGTTCTTC. Filled out from reference TRBV11-3 and TRBJ2-1, the complete variable domain reads EAGVVQSPRYKIIEKKQPVAFWCNPISGHNTLYWYLQNLGQGPELLIRYENEEAVDDSQLPKDRFSAERLKGVDSTLKIQPAELGDSAVYLCASSFRGGQTYNEQFFGPGTRLTVL.

The chain couples TRBV9 to TRBJ1-1; D is possibly TRBD1 (5 bases). V was trimmed by 3 bases and J by 1 base, leaving 10 bases between them. The CDR3 runs to 14 residues. CDR1 and CDR2 from the germline V gene are SGDLS and YYNGEE. As DNA, the CDR3 is TGTGCCAGCAGCGCCGGGACGGGGAACACTGAAGCTTTCTTT. Its translation: CASSAGTGNTEAFF.

In DNA form, the CDR3 reads TGTGCCAGCAGCCAATCGCTGTTACGGGGGGCTGGTGGCTACACCTTC. Amino acid sequence: CASSQSLLRGAGGYTF. The J gene is TRBJ1-2, the V gene TRBV4-2; perhaps TRBD1 as D (6 bases). Trimming took off 2 bases at V and 7 bases at J, with 20 bases between the two ends. The CDR3 covers 16 residues. Per germline, CDR1 LGHNA and CDR2 YNFKEQ.